This T cell receptor (beta chain) appears in the sequencing data of a study of tumor-infiltrating lymphocytes in primary liver carcinoma. At the level of the study: Stage T1-T3 N0M0 and a size of roughly 4 to 10 cm characterized the tumors.

Note on this clonotype: The antigen is unknown. One junction end does not reproduce the germline sequence, and a read error may be involved.

The authors made TCR beta cDNA from 500 ng total RNA with a constant-region primer. Generation of the TCR beta libraries relied on three nested multiplex PCR rounds using slightly modified ARM-PCR. TCRdb processed the multiplex PCR reads anew with MiXCR; each CDR3 protein has one entry. The table lists 40,000 to 55,000 distinct CDR3 sequences, about three quarters of them singletons. General study results and limits: Pairs of tumor regions overlapped more than tumor-adjacent and tumor-blood pairs did.

Co-extracting RNA and DNA was done with 20-30 mg of unsorted bulk tissue as input. Five discrete regions of every tumor underwent sampling. The receptor was derived from a man aged 35 to 55 with primary liver carcinoma and hepatitis B virus infection. Sequences were obtained from liver tumor tissue from sampling region 5. Subset given: tumor region T5, tumor centre.

CDR3 sequence: CASSQGHTSGDYNEQFF. CDR3 nucleotide sequence: TGTGCCAGCAGCCAAGGGCACACTAGCGGGGACTACAATGAGCAGTTCTTC. V usage is TRBV4-1 and J usage is TRBJ2-1, with TRBD2 matching over 10 bases. From germline, CDR1 is MGHRA and CDR2 YSYEKL. The CDR3 spans 17 residues.